A selection of T cell receptor beta chains follows, all from one sample in a study of blood T cell repertoires in COVID-19. Sequencing used immunoSEQ multiplex PCR; TCRdb keeps in-frame clones, though not all of them. This sample has about 98,000 clones; around 90% occur once, and the top ten carry 5.2%. Sequencing was performed on peripheral blood. These receptors originate from a woman aged 50 to 60 with COVID-19, enrolled during active disease. The CDR3 runs from the conserved cysteine through the conserved F or W. The D gene is left open where the match is weak. Clone size is stated in some rows and not others, as once, few, many or a class when expanded.

TRBV30	NA	TRBD2	TRBJ2-3	CAWSKLAASTDTQYF	TGTGCCTGGAGCAAACTAGCGGCCTCCACAGATACGCAGTATTTT
TRBV19	NA	NA	TRBJ1-1	CASSPRRLRAFF	TGTGCCAGTAGTCCCCGGAGACTTAGGGCTTTCTTT
TRBV7-2	NA	TRBD1	TRBJ2-3	CASSLGGGGSDTQYF	TGTGCCAGCAGCTTAGGAGGGGGCGGGTCAGATACGCAGTATTTT
TRBV5-8	once	TRBD2	TRBJ2-5	CASSPRTSGGGKTQYF	TGTGCCAGCAGCCCCCGGACTAGCGGGGGAGGGAAGACCCAGTACTTC
TRBV28	NA	TRBD1	TRBJ1-1	CASSGQGLDEAFF	TGTGCCAGCAGTGGACAGGGTCTTGATGAAGCTTTCTTT
TRBV10-3	NA	NA	TRBJ2-5	CAISRSGVGETQYF	TGTGCCATCAGTAGATCCGGGGTCGGAGAGACCCAGTACTTC
TRBV7-6	NA	TRBD1	TRBJ2-7	CASSLGPWTGLYEQYF	TGTGCCAGCAGCTTAGGTCCCTGGACAGGCCTCTACGAGCAGTACTTC
TRBV29-1	NA	NA	TRBJ1-5	CSVGAGEQPQHF	TGCAGCGTTGGGGCAGGGGAACAGCCCCAGCATTTT
TRBV12-5	few	NA	TRBJ2-7	CASGLTGGRQDSGQYF	TGTGCTAGTGGTTTAACGGGTGGACGACAGGACAGCGGGCAGTACTTC
TRBV7-8	once	NA	TRBJ2-1	CASSPTTGRGGNEQFF	TGTGCCAGCAGCCCAACCACTGGAAGGGGGGGAAATGAGCAGTTCTTC
TRBV6-5	NA	TRBD1	TRBJ2-3	CASSWTGWTDTQYF	TGTGCCAGCAGTTGGACAGGGTGGACAGATACGCAGTATTTT
TRBV7-8	NA	TRBD1	TRBJ1-2	CASSKDRAYGYTF	TGTGCCAGCAGCAAGGACAGGGCATATGGCTACACCTTC
TRBV3-1/TRBV3-2	NA	TRBD2	TRBJ2-1	CASRRTSGANEQFF	TGTGCCAGCAGGAGGACTAGCGGGGCCAATGAGCAGTTCTTC
TRBV24-1	NA	NA	TRBJ2-6	CATSDPVQDSNVLTF	TGTGCCACCAGTGACCCCGTGCAGGACTCCAACGTCCTGACTTTC
TRBV6-2/TRBV6-3	NA	NA	TRBJ2-7	CASSFLRHIPSYEQYF	TGTGCCAGCAGTTTTCTCCGACACATACCCTCCTACGAGCAGTACTTC
TRBV3-1/TRBV3-2	NA	TRBD1	TRBJ2-7	CASSLQGVMTYEQYF	TGTGCCAGCAGCCTCCAGGGGGTGATGACCTACGAGCAGTACTTC
TRBV5-1	NA	NA	TRBJ1-3	CASSLEGGSGNTIYF	TGCGCCAGCAGCTTGGAAGGGGGCTCTGGAAACACCATATATTTT
TRBV5-1	NA	TRBD1	TRBJ2-5	CASSRGTEETQYF	TGCGCCAGCAGCCGTGGGACAGAAGAGACCCAGTACTTC
TRBV20-1	NA	TRBD1	TRBJ1-5	CSASSPGGNQPQHF	TGCAGTGCTAGTTCCCCAGGGGGAAATCAGCCCCAGCATTTT
TRBV7-9	NA	TRBD2	TRBJ2-7	CASSSPPGEGTYEQYF	TGTGCCAGCAGCTCACCTCCGGGGGAGGGAACTTACGAGCAGTACTTC
TRBV5-1	NA	TRBD1	TRBJ1-2	CASSGAGQGDGYTF	TGCGCCAGCAGCGGTGCGGGACAGGGGGATGGCTACACCTTC
TRBV11-3	NA	NA	TRBJ2-1	CASLASGGQGAYNEQFF	TGTGCCAGCCTAGCGTCAGGCGGGCAGGGGGCCTACAATGAGCAGTTCTTC
TRBV3-1/TRBV3-2	NA	NA	TRBJ2-6	CASSQAGAGANVLTF	TGTGCCAGCAGCCAAGCCGGGGCTGGGGCCAACGTCCTGACTTTC
TRBV4-1	NA	TRBD1	TRBJ2-1	CASRTGQDSYNEQFF	TGCGCCAGCAGAACCGGACAGGACTCCTACAATGAGCAGTTCTTC
TRBV7-3	NA	TRBD2	TRBJ2-1	CASSPTSGGAPRQFF	TGTGCCAGCAGCCCGACTAGCGGGGGCGCCCCAAGGCAGTTCTTC
TRBV6-5	NA	NA	TRBJ2-3	CASSYSGGRGTDTQYF	TGTGCCAGCAGTTACTCTGGGGGCCGGGGAACAGATACGCAGTATTTT
TRBV27	NA	NA	TRBJ1-5	CASSLGPVYSNQPQHF	TGTGCCAGCAGTTTAGGGCCGGTGTATAGCAATCAGCCCCAGCATTTT
TRBV6-4	once	TRBD1	TRBJ1-1	CASSDNWDRGVDTEAFF	TGTGCCAGCAGTGACAATTGGGACAGGGGCGTCGACACTGAAGCTTTCTTT
TRBV6-6	NA	TRBD2	TRBJ2-7	CASSGGTSGPYEQYF	TGTGCCAGCAGTGGCGGGACTAGCGGTCCCTACGAGCAGTACTTC
TRBV7-9	NA	NA	TRBJ1-2	CASSSVQGSNYGYTF	TGTGCCAGCAGCTCTGTACAGGGATCTAACTATGGCTACACCTTC
TRBV25-1	NA	NA	TRBJ2-3	CASSAVDTQYF	TGTGCCAGCAGTGCCGTAGATACGCAGTATTTT
TRBV7-9	few	NA	TRBJ2-6	CASSPVDGTLSSGANVLTF	TGTGCCAGCAGCCCCGTAGATGGGACATTAAGCTCTGGGGCCAACGTCCTGACTTTC